This T cell receptor beta chain was sequenced in a study of early T cells in non-severe SARS-CoV-2 infection. Using its own MiXCR run on the 5' RACE reads, TCRdb lists one record per CDR3 protein. The sample holds 25,000 to 35,000 distinct CDR3 sequences, 4.5% to 7% seen once. A few counts support this clonotype. The CDR3 runs to 15 residues. The germline V gene has CDR1 KGHSH and CDR2 LQKENI. The V segment lost 1 base and the J segment 1 base; nucleotides outside the gene matches: 3. Sequenced material: whole blood. The chain uses TRBV18 and TRBJ2-5; 7 nucleotides match TRBD2. The clonotype originates from an adult who was a healthcare worker with PCR-confirmed SARS-CoV-2 infection or an uninfected control (not recorded which). The chain's CDR3 is CASSPRSSGQETQYF. DNA of the CDR3: TGTGCCAGCTCACCACGTTCTAGCGGCCAAGAGACCCAGTACTTC.